The entry below describes one T cell receptor (beta chain). The V and J ends lost 2 bases and 6 bases respectively, with 11 bases between them. This CDR3 has 14 amino acids. Germline assignment: CDR1 SGHTA and CDR2 FQGNSA. The data were taken from a study of blood T cell repertoires in COVID-19. On the study more broadly: COVID-19 samples, acute and convalescent, were from the United States, Italy and Spain. T cells, B-cell-depleted T cells, or PBMCs supplied cDNA or gDNA.

Source study methods: How many nucleated cells were present was estimated from reference gene primer amplification. Produced via immunoSEQ multiplex PCR; TCRdb's table is partial and in-frame only. V, J and clone size were drawn from that table, and D and trimming were deduced from the DNA. The sample yields under 55,000 clones, about nine tenths seen once. The V call is TRBV7-2, the J call TRBJ2-4, with D perhaps TRBD1 (5 bases). The sequenced sample was peripheral blood. This TCR derives from a woman older than 75 with active COVID-19. CDR3 nucleotide sequence: TGTGCCAGCAGCTTAAGGGGCCAAGGAAACATTCAGTACTTC. This encodes CASSLRGQGNIQYF.